This T cell receptor (beta chain) was recorded in a study of blood T cell repertoires in COVID-19. Study information: Samples came from the United States, Italy and Spain, spanning acute and convalescent COVID-19. In each case, the material was cDNA or gDNA derived from T cells, B-cell-depleted T cells, or PBMCs.

Study processing details: Reference gene primer amplification gave nucleated cell count estimates. The protocol was immunoSEQ multiplex PCR, while the TCRdb copy is restricted to in-frame clones and leaves out a portion. The D gene and trimming were derived from the DNA, and the V and J assignments and clone size from that table. The data contain 200,000 or so clones, approximately 80% of them singletons. The sequence came from a human donor with acute or convalescent COVID-19. The donor label of this sample is uncertain. The sequenced material came from peripheral blood.

The CDR3 DNA sequence: TGTGCCAGCAGTTATAGGCACCGGGGAAGCTCCTACGAGCAGTACTTC. It yields the protein CASSYRHRGSSYEQYF. The rearrangement uses TRBV6-5 and TRBJ2-7; D may be TRBD2 (5 bases). The length of the CDR3 is 16 residues. CDR1 is MNHEY, CDR2 SVGAGI, per germline. The V and J ends lost 3 bases and 0 bases respectively, with 15 bases between them.